The rows below give T cell receptor beta chains drawn from one sample of a study of CD8+ T cells in alopecia areata. Assay: immunoSEQ multiplex PCR; the TCRdb copy retains only in-frame clones and omits some. Counted here are 80,000 or so clones, around 60% occurring once; the ten biggest clones make up less than 25%. The sequenced sample was CD8+ T cells sorted from blood, obtained at week 24, from a patient treated with tofacitinib. The receptors were gathered from a human donor with alopecia areata. Each CDR3 is given with its conserved first and last residue. The order of the fields is D gene, V gene, clone size, J gene, CDR3 protein, CDR3 DNA. The D gene is left open where the match is weak. Some rows mark clone size as missing; the rest say once, few, many or name a class of expanded clone.

NA	TRBV5-1	NA	TRBJ2-7	CASSLELGNEQYF	TGCGCCAGCAGCTTGGAATTGGGAAACGAGCAGTACTTC
NA	TRBV21-1	NA	TRBJ1-2	CASSKAPLGQPYAF	TGTGCCAGCAGCAAAGCCCCTCTGGGACAGCCCTACGCCTTC
NA	TRBV6-6	many	TRBJ1-4	CASSLSAALGEKLFF	TGTGCCAGCAGTTTATCAGCAGCCCTGGGTGAAAAACTGTTTTTT
TRBD2	TRBV4-3	NA	TRBJ2-3	CASSQDGQRDGTDTQYF	TGCGCCAGCAGCCAAGATGGCCAGCGGGATGGCACAGATACGCAGTATTTT
TRBD2	TRBV11-2	NA	TRBJ2-3	CASSLLAGVVADTQYF	TGTGCCAGCAGCTTATTAGCGGGAGTTGTGGCAGATACGCAGTATTTT
NA	TRBV4-1	NA	TRBJ1-1	CASSQGQTMNTEAFF	TGCGCCAGCAGCCAAGGACAGACCATGAACACTGAAGCTTTCTTT
TRBD1	TRBV4-1	NA	TRBJ1-5	CASSQGGAGGQPQHF	TGCGCCAGCAGCCAAGGGGGGGCAGGGGGTCAGCCCCAGCATTTT
TRBD1	TRBV29-1	NA	TRBJ1-1	CSVVGTGTEAFF	TGCAGCGTTGTGGGGACAGGCACTGAAGCTTTCTTT
NA	TRBV13	once	TRBJ2-5	CASRVAPAETQYF	TGTGCCAGCAGGGTGGCGCCGGCGGAGACCCAGTACTTC
NA	TRBV27	NA	TRBJ2-2	CASSGGSNTGELFF	TGTGCCAGCAGTGGGGGCAGTAACACCGGGGAGCTGTTTTTT
NA	TRBV14	few	TRBJ2-3	CASSQPDTITDTQYF	TGTGCCAGCAGCCAACCGGACACGATCACAGATACGCAGTATTTT
TRBD2	TRBV9	NA	TRBJ2-6	CASSEALAGGSGANVLTF	TGTGCCAGCAGCGAAGCCCTAGCGGGGGGCTCTGGGGCCAACGTCCTGACTTTC
TRBD1	TRBV27	few	TRBJ2-7	CASSVTGALSYEQYF	TGTGCCAGCAGTGTCACAGGGGCCCTCTCCTACGAGCAGTACTTC
NA	TRBV4-3	NA	TRBJ1-1	CASSGAGAEAFF	TGCGCCAGCAGCGGGGCGGGAGCTGAAGCTTTCTTT
TRBD2	TRBV9	once	TRBJ2-1	CASSVAFRGAYNEQFF	TGTGCCAGCAGCGTAGCTTTCCGGGGGGCCTACAATGAGCAGTTCTTC
TRBD2	TRBV5-6	NA	TRBJ2-3	CASSLRAGVRDTQYF	TGTGCCAGCAGCTTGCGAGCGGGAGTGAGGGATACGCAGTATTTT
NA	TRBV29-1	NA	TRBJ1-1	CSADRNTEAFF	TGCAGCGCCGACAGAAACACTGAAGCTTTCTTT
TRBD1	TRBV4-1	NA	TRBJ1-2	CASSQEGQGAPGYGYTF	TGCGCCAGCAGCCAAGAGGGACAGGGGGCGCCTGGCTATGGCTACACCTTC
TRBD2	TRBV4-3	few	TRBJ2-1	CASSQDRTSGGYNEQFF	TGCGCCAGCAGCCAAGATCGGACTAGCGGGGGGTACAATGAGCAGTTCTTC
NA	TRBV27	NA	TRBJ2-6	CASSLVSSGANVLTF	TGTGCCAGCAGTTTAGTTTCCTCTGGGGCCAACGTCCTGACTTTC
TRBD1	TRBV4-1	NA	TRBJ2-7	CASSHDYGTGYIEQYF	TGCGCCAGCAGCCATGATTACGGGACAGGGTATATCGAGCAGTACTTC
TRBD2	TRBV4-3	NA	TRBJ2-7	CASSQDWRERFYEQYF	TGCGCCAGCAGCCAAGATTGGCGGGAGAGGTTCTACGAGCAGTACTTC
TRBD2	TRBV5-6	NA	TRBJ2-5	CASSLAASGSTETQYF	TGTGCCAGCAGCTTGGCCGCTAGCGGGAGTACGGAGACCCAGTACTTC
TRBD2	TRBV5-6	once	TRBJ2-7	CASSFGTSGFAYEQYF	TGTGCCAGCAGCTTCGGGACTAGCGGGTTCGCCTACGAGCAGTACTTC
NA	TRBV27	few	TRBJ1-2	CASGGADINYGYTF	TGTGCCAGCGGGGGCGCGGACATTAACTATGGCTACACCTTC
TRBD1	TRBV27	NA	TRBJ2-5	CASGTPGGAETQYF	TGTGCCAGCGGAACCCCAGGGGGCGCGGAGACCCAGTACTTC
TRBD1	TRBV7-9	many	TRBJ2-7	CASSPGQSSYEQYF	TGTGCCAGCAGTCCGGGACAGAGCTCCTACGAGCAGTACTTC
NA	TRBV5-1	NA	TRBJ2-1	CASSLSGSGYNEQFF	TGCGCCAGCAGCCTTAGCGGTAGCGGTTACAATGAGCAGTTCTTC
TRBD2	TRBV4-1	few	TRBJ2-1	CASSELPGLAGDEQFF	TGCGCCAGCAGCGAACTCCCGGGACTAGCGGGAGATGAGCAGTTCTTC
NA	TRBV7-3	NA	TRBJ2-2	CASSFFGEAYTGELFF	TGTGCCAGCAGCTTTTTCGGGGAGGCGTACACCGGGGAGCTGTTTTTT
NA	TRBV6-5	NA	TRBJ2-6	CASSPGGANVLTF	TGTGCCAGCAGTCCGGGGGGGGCCAACGTCCTGACTTTC
TRBD2	TRBV27	NA	TRBJ2-1	CASSLAGEEGEQFF	TGTGCCAGCAGTCTAGCGGGAGAGGAGGGTGAGCAGTTCTTC
NA	TRBV7-2	few	TRBJ1-1	CASWEGGDTEAFF	TGTGCCAGCTGGGAGGGAGGGGACACTGAAGCTTTCTTT
NA	TRBV29-1	NA	TRBJ1-4	CSVEEFGDTTNEKLFF	TGCAGCGTTGAGGAGTTCGGGGACACAACTAATGAAAAACTGTTTTTT
NA	TRBV5-6	NA	TRBJ2-7	CASSLVQDNDYEQYF	TGTGCCAGCAGCTTGGTCCAGGACAACGATTACGAGCAGTACTTC
NA	TRBV7-2	few	TRBJ2-3	CASSRGGDTQYF	TGTGCCAGCAGCCGCGGTGGAGATACGCAGTATTTT
TRBD1	TRBV5-1	NA	TRBJ2-3	CASSEGQGGSTDTQYF	TGCGCCAGCAGCGAAGGACAGGGGGGAAGCACAGATACGCAGTATTTT
TRBD2	TRBV23-1	NA	TRBJ2-5	CASSQSRAGAGAGRETQYF	TGCGCCAGCAGTCAATCGAGGGCCGGAGCGGGGGCGGGAAGAGAGACCCAGTACTTC
NA	TRBV2	NA	TRBJ2-7	CASMHYEQYF	TGTGCCAGCATGCACTACGAGCAGTACTTC
NA	TRBV25-1	NA	TRBJ2-5	CASSEVTGYQETQYF	TGTGCCAGCAGTGAAGTAACAGGGTACCAAGAGACCCAGTACTTC
NA	TRBV27	NA	TRBJ1-1	CASSLGPHPTEAFF	TGTGCCAGCAGTTTGGGACCACACCCCACTGAAGCTTTCTTT
NA	TRBV19	NA	TRBJ2-7	CASSPGLRYAQYF	TGTGCCAGTAGTCCCGGACTTCGCTACGCGCAGTACTTC
NA	TRBV5-6	NA	TRBJ1-2	CASSFGSLGYTF	TGTGCCAGCAGCTTTGGGTCACTTGGCTACACCTTC
NA	TRBV9	NA	TRBJ2-7	CASSQESYEQYF	TGTGCCAGCAGCCAGGAGTCCTACGAGCAGTACTTC
NA	TRBV4-1	NA	TRBJ1-1	CASSQVGAEAFF	TGCGCCAGCAGCCAAGTGGGCGCTGAAGCTTTCTTT
NA	TRBV27	once	TRBJ1-2	CASSLTGPPYTF	TGTGCCAGCAGTCTGACAGGCCCGCCCTACACCTTC
NA	TRBV7-2	NA	TRBJ2-4	CASSLEVRVLAKNIQYF	TGTGCCAGCAGCTTAGAAGTCAGGGTTCTAGCCAAAAACATTCAGTACTTC
TRBD2	TRBV5-1	NA	TRBJ2-1	CASSDGLAGVYNEQFF	TGCGCCAGCAGCGATGGACTAGCGGGGGTCTACAATGAGCAGTTCTTC
NA	TRBV4-2	NA	TRBJ1-1	CASSQEGGNTEAFF	TGTGCCAGCAGCCAAGAAGGGGGGAACACTGAAGCTTTCTTT
NA	TRBV25-1	once	TRBJ1-5	CASLTDPDQPQHF	TGTGCCAGCCTGACAGATCCGGATCAGCCCCAGCATTTT
NA	TRBV10-2	few	TRBJ1-5	CASSDREGQPQHF	TGCGCCAGCAGTGACAGGGAAGGACAGCCCCAGCATTTT
NA	TRBV28	NA	TRBJ2-7	CASSLSGRPYEQYF	TGTGCCAGCAGTTTATCGGGCAGACCCTACGAGCAGTACTTC
TRBD1	TRBV13	few	TRBJ1-1	CASSASGGATEAFF	TGTGCCAGCAGCGCGTCAGGGGGTGCCACTGAAGCTTTCTTT
TRBD1	TRBV6-6	NA	TRBJ1-2	CASEETGLSYGYTF	TGTGCCAGCGAAGAGACAGGGTTAAGCTATGGCTACACCTTC